A single TCR beta chain is shown here with its context. V lost 5 bases and J lost 2; bases outside the gene matches: 6. The CDR3 runs to 15 residues. CDR1 and CDR2 from the germline V gene are SGHNT and YENEEA. These data originate in a study of blood T cell repertoires in COVID-19. Study-level information: PBMCs, B-cell-depleted T cells, or T cells were the source of the cDNA or gDNA that made up the material.

Participants were placed into cohorts based on the clinical history they reported. Sequencing was performed with immunoSEQ multiplex PCR; in TCRdb, only in-frame clones are kept and a portion is missing. The sample carries around 200,000 clones, approximately 80% recorded once. The J gene is TRBJ1-3, the V gene TRBV11-3; TRBD1 matches 7 bases. Specimen: PBMCs or T cells enriched from blood (not recorded which). The source is a woman in her thirties or forties with acute COVID-19. The CDR3 DNA reads TGTGCCAGCAGCACTGGGACAGAGGCTGGAAACACCATATATTTT. This codes for CASSTGTEAGNTIYF.